The next 20 T cell receptor beta chains were all read from a single sample in a study of cytomegalovirus exposure and HLA in healthy donors. Primers for the PCR totalled 60 Vbeta and 13 Jbeta. The method was immunoSEQ multiplex PCR; TCRdb's version includes in-frame clones alone and lacks a portion of them. The sample lists under 150,000 clones, 70% to 85% occurring once. Sample: PBMCs. The receptors were sampled from a boy aged 2 to 10 in good health and CMV-seronegative.

The chain is built from TRBV6-5 and TRBJ1-5; TRBD1 matches at 8 bases. Trimming took 5 bases from V and 4 from J; bases not matched to a gene: 7. The CDR3 contains 15 residues. CDR1 is MNHEY, CDR2 SVGAGI, per germline. DNA for the CDR3: TGTGCCAGCAGTCCCCGGGACAGGATAAATCAGCCCCAGCATTTT. Translated, it gives CASSPRDRINQPQHF.

This rearrangement joins TRBV5-1 to TRBJ2-1; 12 nucleotides agree with TRBD2. With V trimmed by 4 bases and J by 8 bases, 10 bases remained unmatched. Germline CDR1 and CDR2: SGHRS and YFSETQ. This CDR3 is 16 amino acids long. The CDR3 nucleotides read TGCGCCAGCAGCCTACAGACTAGCGGGAGTAAACATGAGCAGTTCTTC. Amino acid sequence: CASSLQTSGSKHEQFF. The entire variable domain, with the rest obtained from reference TRBV5-1 and TRBJ2-1, is as follows: KAGVTQTPRYLIKTRGQQVTLSCSPISGHRSVSWYQQTPGQGLQFLFEYFSETQRNKGNFPGRFSGRQFSNSRSEMNVSTLELGDSALYLCASSLQTSGSKHEQFFGPGTRLTVL.

The V gene is TRBV7-9, the J gene TRBJ2-5; 7 nucleotides align to TRBD1. V gave up 4 bases and J gave up 3 bases; unmatched junction bases: 8. Looked up from germline, CDR1 is SEHNR and CDR2 is FQNEAQ (reference sequence). The CDR3 contains 15 residues. The CDR3 DNA sequence: TGTGCCAGCAGCTCCACAGGGGACCCAGAAGAGACCCAGTACTTC. Translation: CASSSTGDPEETQYF.

For the CDR3, the DNA is TGTGCCAGCAGCTTGATCGCAGGGGTGAGCAATCAGCCCCAGCATTTT. It encodes CASSLIAGVSNQPQHF. The chain couples TRBV5-8 to TRBJ1-5; D is possibly TRBD1 (6 bases). The V and J ends lost 1 base and 1 base respectively, with 12 bases between them. There are 16 residues in the CDR3. From germline, CDR1 is SGHTS and CDR2 YDEGEE.

The rearrangement uses TRBV6-5 and TRBJ2-1; D is possibly TRBD1 (6 bases). Germline V gives CDR1 MNHEY, CDR2 SVGAGI. Trimming removed 5 bases from V and 6 bases from J, with 14 bases in between. The CDR3 runs 14 residues. This chain's CDR3 is CASSHRVELNEQFF. CDR3 sequence (DNA): TGTGCCAGCAGTCACAGGGTAGAACTCAATGAGCAGTTCTTC.

In its sample, this clone was seen once. The chain links TRBV13 to TRBJ2-6; tentatively, D is TRBD2 (6 bases). V lost 5 bases to trimming and J lost 0 bases, with 11 bases between them. Germline V CDR1 and CDR2: PRHDT, FYEKMQ (reference sequence). This CDR3 region has 16 residues. For the CDR3, the DNA is TGTGCCAGCAGCCCGCCCGGGGGCTCTGGGGCCAACGTCCTGACTTTC. Protein: CASSPPGGSGANVLTF.

The chain uses TRBV2 and TRBJ2-7, with a possible D match to TRBD2 (5 bases). The CDR3 totals 14 residues. Trimming pared 1 base from V and 3 bases from J, leaving 10 bases between. Germline assignment: CDR1 SNHLY and CDR2 FYNNEI. The CDR3 bases are TGTGCCAGCAGTGAAGAGGTCCGGGGCTACGAGCAGTACTTC. This gives the protein CASSEEVRGYEQYF.

The rearrangement joins TRBV5-1 to TRBJ1-1, with D perhaps TRBD1 (6 bases). Germline V gene sequence: CDR1 SGHRS, CDR2 YFSETQ. Trimming removed 1 base at V and 6 bases at J, with 13 bases between. The CDR3 loop spans 14 amino acids. DNA for the CDR3: TGCGCCAGCAGCTTGCTTACAGGGAGGGCTGAAGCTTTCTTT. Protein product: CASSLLTGRAEAFF.

This chain connects TRBV7-3 to TRBJ2-1; the match to TRBD2 covers 11 bases. The CDR3 has 16 amino acids. From germline, CDR1 is SGHTA and CDR2 FQGTGA. V shed 2 bases and J 4 bases; nucleotides not matched to a gene: 4. CDR3 coding DNA: TGTGCCAGCAGCTTAGTTCCTAGCGGGGGGTACAATGAGCAGTTCTTC. Its protein is CASSLVPSGGYNEQFF.

J is TRBJ1-2 and V is TRBV21-1; TRBD1, the D gene given by the table, was not confirmed from the DNA. TRBV21-1 is an annotated pseudogene. This CDR3 spans 13 amino acids. The CDR3 loop reads CASNNRVYYGYTF. The CDR3 nucleotides are TGTGCCAGCAACAACAGGGTATATTATGGCTACACCTTC.

The rearrangement joins TRBV7-9 to TRBJ2-7, with 7 nucleotides matching TRBD1. From germline, CDR1 is SEHNR and CDR2 FQNEAQ (reference sequence). Trimming cost V 5 bases and J 2 bases; bases outside gene matches: 3. The CDR3 extends over 13 amino acids. Here the CDR3 reads CASSRQGTYEQYF. The CDR3 DNA follows: TGTGCCAGCAGCCGACAGGGTACCTACGAGCAGTACTTC.

The rearrangement joins TRBV11-3 to TRBJ1-2; D is undetermined. With 3 bases removed from V and 6 bases from J, the gap between germline ends came to 8 bases. This CDR3 is 12 amino acids long. Germline V gives CDR1 SGHNT, CDR2 YENEEA. The CDR3 nucleotides are TGTGCCAGCAGCTTGACACCCGATGGCTACACCTTC. Translating gives CASSLTPDGYTF. The whole variable domain, filled in from reference TRBV11-3 and TRBJ1-2, reads EAGVVQSPRYKIIEKKQPVAFWCNPISGHNTLYWYLQNLGQGPELLIRYENEEAVDDSQLPKDRFSAERLKGVDSTLKIQPAELGDSAVYLCASSLTPDGYTFGSGTRLTVV.

V usage is TRBV18 and J usage is TRBJ2-3, with a possible D match to TRBD2 (6 bases). CDR1 is KGHSH and CDR2 is LQKENI in the germline V gene. Trimming took off 3 bases at V and 3 bases at J, with 16 bases between the two ends. This CDR3 comprises 16 residues. CDR3 sequence (DNA): TGTGCCAGCTCACCTTTGTCTAACCGGGGGACAGATACGCAGTATTTT. This codes for CASSPLSNRGTDTQYF.

This chain uses TRBV6-6 with TRBJ2-1; 11 nucleotides match TRBD2. The germline CDR1 and CDR2 sequences are MNHNY and SVGAGI (reference sequence). The V segment lost 7 bases and the J segment 7 bases; nucleotides outside the gene matches: 6. The CDR3 has 14 amino acids. Written as DNA, the CDR3 is TGTGCCAGCATCAGTACTAGCGGGAGTAATGAGCAGTTCTTC. It specifies CASISTSGSNEQFF.

The genes are TRBV4-2 and TRBJ2-1, with TRBD2 identical over 14 bases. V lost 1 base to trimming and J lost 2 bases; unmatched junction nucleotides: 1. The germline V gene encodes CDR1 LGHNA and CDR2 YNFKEQ. The CDR3 length is 17 residues. The CDR3 sequence: CASSQGLAGGPYNEQFF. CDR3 nucleotide sequence: TGTGCCAGCAGCCAAGGACTAGCGGGGGGGCCCTACAATGAGCAGTTCTTC.

The chain uses TRBV7-6 and TRBJ1-1, with D perhaps matching TRBD1 (6 bases). Trimming removed 6 bases from V and 1 base from J, with 9 bases in between. Germline assignment: CDR1 SGHVS and CDR2 FNYEAQ. The CDR3 is 13 residues long. The CDR3 is CASSSQGNTEAFF. The CDR3 nucleotides are TGTGCCAGCAGTTCACAGGGGAACACTGAAGCTTTCTTT. Looking up the rest from reference TRBV7-6 and TRBJ1-1 gives the full variable domain: GAGVSQSPRYKVTKRGQDVALRCDPISGHVSLYWYRQALGQGPEFLTYFNYEAQQDKSGLPNDRFSAERPEGSISTLTIQRTEQRDSAMYRCASSSQGNTEAFFGQGTRLTVV.

This clone was seen only a few times. The chain uses TRBV29-1 and TRBJ1-3; TRBD1 agrees at 7 bases. J gave up 2 bases and V 6 bases, and 4 bases lay outside the gene matches. This CDR3 region has 13 residues. Germline CDR1 is SQVTM and CDR2 is ANQGSEA. This CDR3 is CSVRQGAGNTIYF. The CDR3 nucleotides are TGCAGCGTCCGACAGGGTGCTGGAAACACCATATATTTT. Based on the CDR3 plus reference TRBV29-1 and TRBJ1-3, the full variable domain is SAVISQKPSRDICQRGTSLTIQCQVDSQVTMMFWYRQQPGQSLTLIATANQGSEATYESGFVIDKFPISRPNLTFSTLTVSNMSPEDSSIYLCSVRQGAGNTIYFGEGSWLTVV.

The V and J genes are TRBV27 and TRBJ2-2; D gene uncertain. The germline gives CDR1 MNHEY, CDR2 SMNVEV (reference sequence). CDR3 length: 13 residues. Between the trimmed V and J ends, which lost 2 bases and 5 bases, there was a span of 6 bases. The CDR3 protein is CASSLDWTGELFF. CDR3 bases: TGTGCCAGCAGTTTAGACTGGACCGGGGAGCTGTTTTTT.

The chain carries TRBV4-2 and TRBJ1-5, with a possible D match to TRBD1 (5 bases). Trimming cost V 1 base and J 0 bases, with 13 bases left between them. Per the germline V gene, CDR1 is LGHNA and CDR2 is YNFKEQ. CDR3 size: 17 residues. The CDR3 region is CASSQVGGWDSNQPQHF. The CDR3 region has the DNA TGTGCCAGCAGCCAAGTGGGGGGGTGGGATAGCAATCAGCCCCAGCATTTT.

The chain combines TRBV7-9 with TRBJ2-5; 8 nucleotides line up with TRBD2. In germline, CDR1 is SEHNR, CDR2 FQNEAQ (reference sequence). The CDR3 has 17 amino acids. V shed 0 bases and J 4 bases; nucleotides not matched to a gene: 10. CDR3 DNA sequence: TGTGCCAGCAGCTTAGCCGGGGGGGGGCGTAAGAGAGAGACCCAGTACTTC. This encodes CASSLAGGGRKRETQYF.